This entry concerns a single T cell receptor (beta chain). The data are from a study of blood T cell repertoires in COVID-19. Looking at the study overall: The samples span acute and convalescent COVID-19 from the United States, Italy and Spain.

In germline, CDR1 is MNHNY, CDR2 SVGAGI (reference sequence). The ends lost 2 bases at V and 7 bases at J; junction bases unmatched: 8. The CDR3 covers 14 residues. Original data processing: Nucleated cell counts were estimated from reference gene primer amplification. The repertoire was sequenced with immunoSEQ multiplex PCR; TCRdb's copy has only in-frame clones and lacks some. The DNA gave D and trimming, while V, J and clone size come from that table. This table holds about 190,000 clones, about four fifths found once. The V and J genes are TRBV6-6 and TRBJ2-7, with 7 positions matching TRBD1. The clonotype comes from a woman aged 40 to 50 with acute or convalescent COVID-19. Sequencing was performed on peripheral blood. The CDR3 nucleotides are TGTGCCAGCAGTTACCCGTACAGGGGTCAGGAGCAGTACTTC. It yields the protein CASSYPYRGQEQYF.